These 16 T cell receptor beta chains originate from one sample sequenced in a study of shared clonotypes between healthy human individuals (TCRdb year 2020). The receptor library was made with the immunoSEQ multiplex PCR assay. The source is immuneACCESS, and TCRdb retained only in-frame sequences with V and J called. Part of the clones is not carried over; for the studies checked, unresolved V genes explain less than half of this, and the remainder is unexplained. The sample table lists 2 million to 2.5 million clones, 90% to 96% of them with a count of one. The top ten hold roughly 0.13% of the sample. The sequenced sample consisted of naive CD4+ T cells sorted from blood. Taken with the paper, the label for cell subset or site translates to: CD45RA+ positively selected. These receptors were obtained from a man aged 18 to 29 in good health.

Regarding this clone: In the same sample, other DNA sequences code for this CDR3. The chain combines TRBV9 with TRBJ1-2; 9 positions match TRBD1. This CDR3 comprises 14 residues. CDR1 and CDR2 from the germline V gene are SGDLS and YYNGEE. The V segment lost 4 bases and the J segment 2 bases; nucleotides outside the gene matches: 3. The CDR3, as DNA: TGTGCCAGCAGCCCCGGACAGGGGAACTATGGCTACACCTTC. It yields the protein CASSPGQGNYGYTF.

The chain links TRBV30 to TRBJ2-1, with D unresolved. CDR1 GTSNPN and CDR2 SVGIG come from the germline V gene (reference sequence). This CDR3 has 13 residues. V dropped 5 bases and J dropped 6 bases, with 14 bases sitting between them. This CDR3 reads CAWGLGISNEQFF. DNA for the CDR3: TGTGCCTGGGGCCTTGGAATATCCAATGAGCAGTTCTTC.

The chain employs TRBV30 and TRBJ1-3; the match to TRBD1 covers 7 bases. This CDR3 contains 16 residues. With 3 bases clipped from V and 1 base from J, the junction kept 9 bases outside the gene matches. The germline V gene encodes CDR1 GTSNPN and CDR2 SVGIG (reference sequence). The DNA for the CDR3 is TGTGCCTGGAGGAAACCGGGACAGATATCTGGAAACACCATATATTTT. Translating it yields CAWRKPGQISGNTIYF. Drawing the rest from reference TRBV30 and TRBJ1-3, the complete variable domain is SQTIHQWPATLVQPVGSPLSLECTVEGTSNPNLYWYRQAAGRGLQLLFYSVGIGQISSEVPQNLSASRPQDRQFILSSKKLLLSDSGFYLCAWRKPGQISGNTIYFGEGSWLTVV.

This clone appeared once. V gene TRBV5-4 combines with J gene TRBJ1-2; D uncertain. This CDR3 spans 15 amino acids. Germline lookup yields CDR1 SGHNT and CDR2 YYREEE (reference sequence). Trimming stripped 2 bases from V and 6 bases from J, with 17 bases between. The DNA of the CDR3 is TGTGCCAGCAGCTTCGATTCCACCCAAGAACATGGCTACACCTTC. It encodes CASSFDSTQEHGYTF. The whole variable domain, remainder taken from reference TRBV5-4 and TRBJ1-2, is ETGVTQSPTHLIKTRGQQVTLRCSSQSGHNTVSWYQQALGQGPQFIFQYYREEENGRGNFPPRFSGLQFPNYSSELNVNALELDDSALYLCASSFDSTQEHGYTFGSGTRLTVV.

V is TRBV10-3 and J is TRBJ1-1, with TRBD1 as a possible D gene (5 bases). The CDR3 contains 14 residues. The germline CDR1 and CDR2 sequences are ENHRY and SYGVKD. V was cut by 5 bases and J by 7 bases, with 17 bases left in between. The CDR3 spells CAISQSDSNYEAFF. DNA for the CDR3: TGTGCCATCAGTCAGAGTGACAGTAACTATGAAGCTTTCTTT.

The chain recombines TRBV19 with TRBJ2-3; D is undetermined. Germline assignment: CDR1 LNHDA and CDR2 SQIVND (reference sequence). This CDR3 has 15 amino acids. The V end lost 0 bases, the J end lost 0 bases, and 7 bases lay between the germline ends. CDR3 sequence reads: CASSIDRRSTDTQYF. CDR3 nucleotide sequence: TGTGCCAGTAGTATAGATCGCAGGAGCACAGATACGCAGTATTTT. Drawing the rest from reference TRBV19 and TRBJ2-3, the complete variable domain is DGGITQSPKYLFRKEGQNVTLSCEQNLNHDAMYWYRQDPGQGLRLIYYSQIVNDFQKGDIAEGYSVSREKKESFPLTVTSAQKNPTAFYLCASSIDRRSTDTQYFGPGTRLTVL.

The CDR3 nucleotides are TGTGCCAGCAGCTTAATCGGGAGCGGGTTTAGCACAGATACGCAGTATTTT. Translating gives CASSLIGSGFSTDTQYF. V and J are TRBV11-2 and TRBJ2-3, with D perhaps matching TRBD2 (6 bases). The CDR3 has 17 residues. Germline-derived CDR1 and CDR2 are SGHAT and FQNNGV. V dropped 2 bases and J dropped 0 bases, with 15 bases sitting between them.

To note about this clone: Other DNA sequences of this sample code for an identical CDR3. CDR3 loop: CASSGQGGLYEQYF. DNA of the CDR3: TGTGCCAGCAGTGGACAGGGAGGTCTCTACGAGCAGTACTTC. This chain connects TRBV2 to TRBJ2-7; the D gene is possibly TRBD1 (7 bases). The CDR3 runs 14 residues. With 4 bases removed from V and 3 bases from J, the gap between germline ends came to 13 bases. The germline V gene has CDR1 SNHLY and CDR2 FYNNEI. The entire variable domain, with the rest obtained from reference TRBV2 and TRBJ2-7, is as follows: EPEVTQTPSHQVTQMGQEVILRCVPISNHLYFYWYRQILGQKVEFLVSFYNNEISEKSEIFDDQFSVERPDGSNFTLKIRSTKLEDSAMYFCASSGQGGLYEQYFGPGTRLTVT.

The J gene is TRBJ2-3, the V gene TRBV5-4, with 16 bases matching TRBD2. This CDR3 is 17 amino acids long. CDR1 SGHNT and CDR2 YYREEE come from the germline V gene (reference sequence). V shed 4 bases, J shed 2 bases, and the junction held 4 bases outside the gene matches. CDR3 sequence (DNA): TGTGCCAGCAGCGGGACTAGCGGGGGGGGCCCCACAGATACGCAGTATTTT. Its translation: CASSGTSGGGPTDTQYF.

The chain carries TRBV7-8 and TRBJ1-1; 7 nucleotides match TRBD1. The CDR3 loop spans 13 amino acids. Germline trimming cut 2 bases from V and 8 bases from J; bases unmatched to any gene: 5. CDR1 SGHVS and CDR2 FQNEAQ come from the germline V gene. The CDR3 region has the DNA TGTGCCAGCAGCTTAAATTTACAGGGGGAAGCTTTCTTT. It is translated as CASSLNLQGEAFF.

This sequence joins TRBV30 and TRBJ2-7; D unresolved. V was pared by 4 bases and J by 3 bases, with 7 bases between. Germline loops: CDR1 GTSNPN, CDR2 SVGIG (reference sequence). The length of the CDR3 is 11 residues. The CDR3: CAWISVYEQYF. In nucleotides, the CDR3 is TGTGCCTGGATCTCTGTCTACGAGCAGTACTTC.

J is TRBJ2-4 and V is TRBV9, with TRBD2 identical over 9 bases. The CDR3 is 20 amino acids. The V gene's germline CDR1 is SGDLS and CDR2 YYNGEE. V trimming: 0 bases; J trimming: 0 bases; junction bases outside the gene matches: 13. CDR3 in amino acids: CASSVARGDSGSVAKNIQYF. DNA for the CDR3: TGTGCCAGCAGCGTAGCTAGGGGGGATAGCGGGAGTGTAGCCAAAAACATTCAGTACTTC.

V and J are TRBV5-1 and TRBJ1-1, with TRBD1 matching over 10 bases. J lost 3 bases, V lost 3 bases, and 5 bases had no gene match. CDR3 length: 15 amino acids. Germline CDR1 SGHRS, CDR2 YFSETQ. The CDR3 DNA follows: TGCGCCAGCAGCTCGGGGACAGGGGACCACACTGAAGCTTTCTTT. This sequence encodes CASSSGTGDHTEAFF.

The CDR3 protein is CASSRGLAGDSEQFF. The CDR3 DNA is TGTGCCAGCAGCCGAGGACTAGCGGGAGATAGTGAGCAGTTCTTC. The V gene is TRBV6-5, the J gene TRBJ2-1, with TRBD2 identical over 13 bases. The V and J ends lost 6 bases and 9 bases, in that order; junction bases with no gene match: 8. This CDR3 comprises 15 residues. The germline gives CDR1 MNHEY, CDR2 SVGAGI.

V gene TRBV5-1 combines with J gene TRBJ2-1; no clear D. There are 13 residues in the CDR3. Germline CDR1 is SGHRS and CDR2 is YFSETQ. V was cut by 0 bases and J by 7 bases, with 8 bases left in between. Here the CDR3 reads CASSLAAENEQFF. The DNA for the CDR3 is TGCGCCAGCAGCTTGGCGGCGGAGAATGAGCAGTTCTTC.

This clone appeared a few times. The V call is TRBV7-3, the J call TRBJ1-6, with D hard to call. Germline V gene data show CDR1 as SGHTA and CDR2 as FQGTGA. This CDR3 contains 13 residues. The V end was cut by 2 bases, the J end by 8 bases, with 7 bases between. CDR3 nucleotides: TGTGCCAGCAGCTTAGGGAATTATTCACCCCTCCACTTT. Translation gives CASSLGNYSPLHF.